This T cell receptor (beta chain) stems from a study of blood T cell repertoires in COVID-19. Study in general: From the United States, Italy and Spain came samples of acute and convalescent COVID-19. T cells, B-cell-depleted T cells, or PBMCs provided the cDNA or gDNA that served as material.

In the source study's methods: Researchers report that nucleated cell counts were estimated from reference gene primer amplification. Sequencing was performed with immunoSEQ multiplex PCR; in TCRdb, only in-frame clones are kept and a portion is missing. V and J calls plus clone size are reproduced from that table; the DNA served to infer D and trimming. The sample holds approximately 330,000 clones; around 87% are singletons and the top ten take 3.5% to 4%. The V end was cut by 6 bases, the J end by 8 bases, with 19 bases between. This CDR3 is built from 14 residues. Germline assignment: CDR1 MDHEN and CDR2 SYDVKM.

The sequence came from a woman between 50 and 59 years old with active or convalescent COVID-19. Sequencing used peripheral blood. This sequence joins TRBV28 and TRBJ1-1; tentative D call: TRBD1 (6 bases). Here the CDR3 DNA reads TGTGCCAGCAGCCGAAACAGGGAGGGAACCGAAGCTTTCTTT. The encoded protein is CASSRNREGTEAFF.